The present entry profiles one TCR beta chain with its context. The antigen is undetermined. This entry comes from a study of cytomegalovirus exposure and HLA in healthy donors. Study in general: The 90 to 150 validation repertoires used the same platform as the 650 to 850 first-cohort repertoires, a later analysis reported. Whole-study findings and limits: The study labeled around 160 TCR beta chains cytomegalovirus-associated. With high specificity and sensitivity, the classifier reportedly diagnosed cytomegalovirus status.

Using immunoSEQ multiplex PCR, the repertoire was profiled, and TCRdb retains in-frame clones only, with some absent. The data contain fewer than 150,000 clones, around 88% of them singletons. Looked up from germline, CDR1 is WSHSY and CDR2 is SAAADI. The ends lost 6 bases at V and 5 bases at J; junction bases unmatched: 8. This CDR3 is 16 amino acids long. V gene TRBV10-2 combines with J gene TRBJ2-3, with 13 bases matching TRBD2. The clonotype originates from a man between 18 and 29 years old in good health and CMV-seronegative. Sequenced: PBMCs. CDR3 region: CASRRGLAGFIDTQYF. DNA of the CDR3: TGCGCCAGCAGGAGGGGACTAGCGGGATTTATAGATACGCAGTATTTT.